Given below is one T cell receptor (beta chain) in context. This clone has just one count. Its antigen is still unknown. No base quality information exists; no much larger clone differs at one position. The CDR3 runs 16 residues from the cysteine to the phenylalanine. Here the CDR3 DNA is all that survives: 48 bases in frame from base 1. For this chain, trimming is 3 bases at the V end and 5 bases at the J end, and the number of junction bases without a gene match is 8. Looking up the germline V gene yields CDR1 ENHRY and CDR2 SYGVKD. The sample originates from a study of T cells in localized non-small cell lung cancer (dated by TCRdb to about 2020). Some background on the complete study: The study analyzed T cell repertoires of hundreds of early-stage NSCLC patients, comparing tumors and uninvolved tumor-adjacent lungs. The cohort comprised approximately 240 treatment-naïve NSCLC patients with resected, localized lung tumors. NSCLC patients had a mean age of around 66 years, and around 130 were male and nearly 110 female. General conclusions and limits of the study: Longer overall survival was associated with higher T cell density in blood, whereas shorter survival was associated with higher clonality in adjacent lung. Because the study design was exploratory, TCR variables were selected using unadjusted p-values without false-discovery rate correction. Because multi-region tumor sequencing was not done, intratumor heterogeneity could not be ruled out. The highest T cell clonality was observed in uninvolved tumor-adjacent lung, where clonality exceeded that of tumor, suggesting that antigenic responses were more focused in uninvolved tumor-adjacent lung. A median of about 50 of the top 100 tumor clones turned up in the paired uninvolved adjacent lung, and around 27 of those clones also ranked among the top 100 of that same adjacent lung.

At diagnosis, peripheral blood, uninvolved tumor-adjacent lung and tumor were collected and stored as a combination of fresh-frozen and FFPE material. For TCR repertoire profiling, the blood samples were analyzed as peripheral blood mononuclear cells. The immunoSEQ Assay was used to sequence TCR beta CDR3 regions from DNA. Per the source publication's procedure: T cell density was computed as TCR beta template counts normalized to usable DNA estimated by amplifying housekeeping genes. The preseqR package was used to estimate richness by extrapolating to 400,000 templates for PBMC samples and to 120,000 templates for tissue samples. Clonality was taken to be one minus Pielou's evenness. To identify tissue-enriched TCRs, differential abundance testing was run on productive amino-acid clonotypes with a minimum total count of 5 and an alpha of 0.1. Repertoire overlap between compartments was quantified with the Jaccard Index and Morisita Overlap Index. GLIPH clustered TCR beta CDR3s with public tetramer-defined viral CDR3s; viral motifs required at least three viral sequences plus V-gene enrichment. This is the immuneACCESS table as TCRdb keeps it, with only in-frame sequences that have V and J called. A part of the clones is gone; compared with another copy, unresolved V genes explain less than half, and the rest is unexplained. The V and J calls and clone size were taken over from that table, and D and trimming were inferred from the DNA. This sample is represented by roughly 30,000 clones; roughly 90% of them were singletons. The biggest ten clones account for 4% to 4.5% of the sample.

The source material was peripheral blood mononuclear cells, sampled before any cancer treatment. The source of this sequence is a woman aged 40 to 75 with stage III lung adenocarcinoma. The V and J segments used are TRBV10-3 and TRBJ2-3, and 10 junctional nucleotides match TRBD2. This receptor has the CDR3 CAISERSGGARDTQYF. The DNA sequence is TGTGCCATCAGTGAAAGGAGCGGGGGGGCTAGAGATACGCAGTATTTT.